What follows describes a single T cell receptor (beta chain). This clone appeared once. It lacks a known antigen. No much larger clone is present one base from it, and per-base qualities are unavailable. These data originate in a study of control samples from healthy donors and cancer patients (TCRdb year 2020). The CDR3 sequence holds 12 residues, the cysteine and phenylalanine included. The read is trimmed to its CDR3 DNA, 36 bases read in frame from base 1. Trimming costs V 6 bases and J 7 bases, and their ends lie 13 bases apart. Reading the germline V gene gives CDR1 SQVTM and CDR2 ANQGSEA. Library preparation employed the immunoSEQ multiplex PCR assay. TCRdb mirrors the immuneACCESS table, restricted to in-frame sequences. Some clones are absent from its copies; in checked studies, under half trace to an unresolved V gene, and the reason for the others is unknown. This sample is represented by 63,000 or so clones; approximately 89% of them were singletons. Jointly, the top ten make up 5% to 7% of the sample.

This clonotype was obtained from a man aged 60-69 years with colorectal cancer. Here the chain combines TRBV29-1 and TRBJ1-5, with TRBD1 tentatively as D gene (5 bases match). Material for sequencing was PBMCs. The encoded CDR3 is CSVGQGGQPQHF. The DNA reads TGCAGCGTGGGGCAGGGTGGGCAGCCCCAGCATTTT.